These 30 T cell receptor beta chains were sequenced from one sample in a study of breast tumors, draining lymph nodes, adjacent tissues. Breast cancer patients provided tissue from their axillary draining lymph nodes. MiXCR was run by TCRdb on the multiplex PCR reads, yielding one entry per CDR3 protein. The sample holds around 170,000 distinct CDR3 sequences, 30% to 35% seen once. Material: axillary lymph node tissue. These receptor sequences come from a female donor with breast cancer. Some clones in this sample may be carry-over from other donors' samples.

This clonotype turned up a few times. The V gene is TRBV6-1, the J gene TRBJ2-1; the D gene could be TRBD1 or TRBD2 (5 bases each). V gave up 5 bases and J gave up 16 bases, with 21 bases separating them. The CDR3 covers 13 residues. CDR1 and CDR2 (germline): MNHNS, SASEGT. The CDR3 is CASSWLWGSHVFF. CDR3 DNA sequence: TGTGCCAGCAGTTGGCTATGGGGGAGCCACGTCTTCTTC.

This clonotype was seen ten or more times. In nucleotides, the CDR3 is TGTGCCAGCAGTCCTAGCACCCCCTTCGAGCAGTACTTC. Translation: CASSPSTPFEQYF. The rearrangement uses TRBV28 and TRBJ2-7; the D gene is possibly TRBD2 (5 bases). Germline V lookup: CDR1 MDHEN, CDR2 SYDVKM. CDR3 length equals 13 residues. V gave up 5 bases and J gave up 6 bases, with 14 bases separating them.

This clonotype was detected ten times or more. The chain employs TRBV5-5 and TRBJ1-4; D call uncertain. V shed 1 base and J shed 0 bases, with 10 bases lying between them. CDR3 length: 16 amino acids. In germline, CDR1 is SGHKS, CDR2 YYEKEE (reference sequence). The CDR3 DNA sequence: TGTGCCAGCAGCTTGATTGCGGGGTCAACTAATGAAAAACTGTTTTTT. Amino acid sequence: CASSLIAGSTNEKLFF.

A single count supports this clonotype. The CDR3 protein is CASSPGTTGNTIYF. CDR3 nucleotide sequence: TGTGCCAGCAGCCCCGGGACTACTGGAAACACCATATATTTT. The chain is built from TRBV6-6 and TRBJ1-3; possibly TRBD1 for D (5 bases). CDR1 and CDR2 (germline): MNHNY, SVGAGI (reference sequence). The V gene lost 6 bases and the J gene lost 2 bases, with 11 bases spanning the gap. The CDR3 runs 14 residues.

This clonotype was counted at least ten times. This rearrangement joins TRBV9 to TRBJ1-2; TRBD1 aligns across 10 bases. V lost 4 bases, J lost 5 bases, and 8 bases stayed unmatched. CDR3 length equals 15 residues. The germline V gene has CDR1 SGDLS and CDR2 YYNGEE. CDR3 residues: CASSPGGTGAYGYTF. CDR3 nucleotide sequence: TGTGCCAGCAGCCCAGGAGGGACAGGGGCTTATGGCTACACCTTC. The complete variable domain, with remaining parts taken from reference TRBV9 and TRBJ1-2, reads DSGVTQTPKHLITATGQRVTLRCSPRSGDLSVYWYQQSLDQGLQFLIQYYNGEERAKGNILERFSAQQFPDLHSELNLSSLELGDSALYFCASSPGGTGAYGYTFGSGTRLTVV.

The chain recombines TRBV3-1 with TRBJ2-1; 8 bases agree with TRBD1. Germline V CDR1 and CDR2: LGHDT, YNNKEL (reference sequence). V trimming: 3 bases; J trimming: 10 bases; junction bases outside the gene matches: 11. This CDR3 has 15 amino acids. The CDR3 bases are TGTGCCAGCAGCCAGACCCTGGACAGGGTAAGAGAGCAGTTCTTC. Its protein is CASSQTLDRVREQFF.

This clonotype was detected only a few times. Being one base from a much bigger clone, this may be a read error. The chain links TRBV20-1 to TRBJ2-7, with 7 bases that match TRBD1. The CDR3 has 13 residues. Germline V gene sequence: CDR1 DFQATT, CDR2 SNEGSKA (reference sequence). The CDR3 here is CSASQDRTYAQYF. Here the CDR3 DNA reads TGCAGTGCTAGCCAGGACAGGACCTACGCGCAGTACTTC.

The table lists this clonotype with many counts. The chain links TRBV12-3 or TRBV12-4 to TRBJ2-7; 7 positions match TRBD2. Trimming cost V 3 bases and J 5 bases; bases outside gene matches: 13. The CDR3 has 16 amino acids. The CDR3 spells CASSLEGGPGRNEQYF. The CDR3 DNA reads as TGTGCCAGCAGTTTGGAGGGAGGGCCGGGTAGAAACGAGCAGTACTTC.

In this sample, this clonotype turned up a few times. Given a much more abundant clone one base away, this may be a read error. J is TRBJ2-3 and V is TRBV5-1; D perhaps matches TRBD1 (6 bases). This CDR3 contains 15 residues. CDR1 is SGHRS and CDR2 is YFSETQ in the germline V gene. The CDR3 DNA follows: TGCGCCAGCAGCTCCGGACAGATAAGCACAGGTACGCAGTATTTT. Amino acids: CASSSGQISTGTQYF.

This clonotype was seen at least ten times. This rearrangement joins TRBV12-3 or TRBV12-4 to TRBJ1-2, with TRBD1 identical over 10 bases. This CDR3 comprises 16 residues. V gave up 0 bases and J gave up 6 bases; unmatched junction bases: 7. CDR3 sequence (DNA): TGTGCCAGCAGTTTAGCGCAGGGGGACAGGGGCGATGGCTACACCTTC. Translating it yields CASSLAQGDRGDGYTF.

V usage is TRBV9 and J usage is TRBJ1-1; D uncertain. This CDR3 has 13 amino acids. Looked up from germline, CDR1 is SGDLS and CDR2 is YYNGEE. V gave up 10 bases and J gave up 4 bases, with 17 bases separating them. The CDR3 DNA reads TGTGCCGCGGCGGTTTCGGGGAGCACTGAAGCTTTCTTT. This encodes CAAAVSGSTEAFF.

This clonotype was counted a few times. The J gene is TRBJ1-2, the V gene TRBV27, with 9 bases aligning to TRBD1. With 6 bases clipped from V and 7 bases from J, the junction kept 3 bases outside the gene matches. Looked up from germline, CDR1 is MNHEY and CDR2 is SMNVEV (reference sequence). CDR3 length equals 12 residues. CDR3 sequence: CASRQGARGYTF. The CDR3 DNA reads as TGTGCCAGCAGACAGGGGGCTCGTGGCTACACCTTC.

This clonotype was recorded many times. The rearrangement uses TRBV19 and TRBJ2-3, with D unclear. With 1 base removed from V and 3 bases from J, the gap between germline ends came to 8 bases. CDR1 and CDR2 (germline): LNHDA, SQIVND (reference sequence). This CDR3 has 14 amino acids. The CDR3 sequence is CASSIVSLTDTQYF. CDR3 sequence (DNA): TGTGCCAGTAGTATAGTAAGCCTTACAGATACGCAGTATTTT.

V and J are TRBV7-2 and TRBJ2-3; 9 bases fit TRBD2. V gave up 3 bases and J gave up 7 bases; unmatched junction bases: 20. CDR3 length equals 19 residues. Germline CDR1 is SGHTA and CDR2 is FQGNSA. The CDR3 nucleotides are TGTGCCAGCAGCTTCCAGTCTAGCGGGATTGCAGATACGCAGTATACGCAGTATTTT. Its protein product is CASSFQSSGIADTQYTQYF.

The table lists this clonotype with many counts. The genes are TRBV7-9 and TRBJ2-7, with 8 bases matching TRBD1. The CDR3 loop spans 14 amino acids. The trim removed 1 base at V and 4 bases at J, leaving 3 bases unmatched. CDR1 is SEHNR and CDR2 is FQNEAQ in the germline V gene (reference sequence). Written as DNA, the CDR3 is TGTGCCAGCAGCTTAGTGGGACAGGAGTACGAGCAGTACTTC. Its protein is CASSLVGQEYEQYF. The full variable domain, its missing parts supplied by reference TRBV7-9 and TRBJ2-7, is DTGVSQNPRHKITKRGQNVTFRCDPISEHNRLYWYRQTLGQGPEFLTYFQNEAQLEKSRLLSDRFSAERPKGSFSTLEIQRTEQGDSAMYLCASSLVGQEYEQYFGPGTRLTVT.

This clonotype showed up just once. J is TRBJ1-4 and V is TRBV20-1; maybe TRBD1 (5 bases). Trimming removed 5 bases at V and 7 bases at J, with 17 bases between. The CDR3 has 14 amino acids. Germline V gives CDR1 DFQATT, CDR2 SNEGSKA (reference sequence). CDR3: CSAETRGLGEKLFF. In DNA form, the CDR3 reads TGCAGTGCTGAGACTAGGGGTCTGGGTGAAAAACTGTTTTTT.

This clonotype came up once. A much larger clone lies a single base off, so this may be a read error. CDR3 in amino acids: CANSPQGADEQYF. The CDR3 DNA reads TGTGCCAACTCACCGCAGGGGGCCGACGAGCAGTACTTC. V gene TRBV9 combines with J gene TRBJ2-7, with TRBD1 matching over 8 bases. V gave up 9 bases and J gave up 5 bases; unmatched junction bases: 10. CDR3 length: 13 residues. Germline assignment: CDR1 SGDLS and CDR2 YYNGEE.

Turning to this clonotype: The conserved phenylalanine or tryptophan normally closing the CDR3 is absent here, so this likely arose from a read error. The V gene is TRBV18, the J gene TRBJ1-1; D is ambiguous. Deletions cut 9 bases from V and 0 bases from J, with 5 bases between. The CDR3 covers 11 residues. CDR1 and CDR2 (germline): KGHSH, LQKENI. For the CDR3, the DNA is TGTGCCAGTTTAATGAACACTGAAGCTTTCTTG. It encodes CASLMNTEAFL.

A few counts support this clonotype. V usage is TRBV3-1 and J usage is TRBJ2-5; D might be TRBD1 (6 bases). CDR1 and CDR2 from the germline V gene are LGHDT and YNNKEL (reference sequence). V was clipped by 0 bases and J by 2 bases, with 16 bases between them. This CDR3 comprises 17 residues. The CDR3 bases are TGTGCCAGCAGCCAAGAATGGATTAGGGACAAGCAAGAGACCCAGTACTTC. It specifies CASSQEWIRDKQETQYF.

The CDR3 loop reads CSASLAGLSTDTQYF. The CDR3 nucleotides read TGCAGTGCTAGCCTAGCGGGCCTTAGCACAGATACGCAGTATTTT. The V call is TRBV20-1, the J call TRBJ2-3; 8 bases fit TRBD2. The junction had 5 bases not matched to a gene; V was cut back by 3 bases and J by 0 bases. The germline gives CDR1 DFQATT, CDR2 SNEGSKA (reference sequence). The CDR3 contains 15 residues.

This clonotype appeared many times. The gene calls are TRBV14 and TRBJ2-1, with 8 bases lining up with TRBD2. The germline gives CDR1 SGHDN, CDR2 FVKESK. The CDR3 loop spans 16 amino acids. Trimming at V came to 1 base and at J to 4 bases, leaving 6 bases not matched to a gene. The CDR3 coding sequence is TGTGCCAGCAGCCAAGCCACGCGGGGGGCATACAATGAGCAGTTCTTC. This encodes CASSQATRGAYNEQFF.

This clonotype was detected a few times. The V gene is TRBV6-1, the J gene TRBJ1-2, with D perhaps matching TRBD1 (5 bases). Germline V lookup: CDR1 MNHNS, CDR2 SASEGT. The CDR3 sequence is 15 residues long. V was shortened by 5 bases and J by 0 bases, with 13 bases between the two germline ends. The CDR3 protein is CASSQRGAANYGYTF. The CDR3, as DNA: TGTGCCAGCAGTCAACGCGGGGCAGCTAACTATGGCTACACCTTC.

The V and J genes are TRBV15 and TRBJ1-2; 10 bases align to TRBD1. Germline V gene sequence: CDR1 LNHNV, CDR2 YYDKDF (reference sequence). The CDR3 is made up of 15 amino acids. The V and J ends lost 4 bases and 4 bases, in that order; junction bases with no gene match: 6. The CDR3 spells CATSIRQGAFYGYTF. The CDR3 nucleotides read TGTGCCACCAGCATAAGACAGGGGGCTTTCTATGGCTACACCTTC.

This clonotype was seen more than once but under ten times. The chain couples TRBV7-2 to TRBJ1-4; D is unresolved. V shed 5 bases and J shed 8 bases, with 9 bases lying between them. Germline V gene data show CDR1 as SGHTA and CDR2 as FQGNSA. The CDR3 extends over 12 amino acids. The DNA for the CDR3 is TGTGCCAGCAGCCCCCAAGGAGAAAAACTGTTTTTT. This codes for CASSPQGEKLFF.

The chain uses TRBV5-1 and TRBJ1-1, with unresolved D. The V gene's germline CDR1 is SGHRS and CDR2 YFSETQ. This CDR3 region has 14 residues. The V end lost 1 base, the J end lost 1 base, and 8 bases lay between the germline ends. The CDR3 bases are TGCGCCAGCAGCTTGTTAACAGAGAACACTGAAGCTTTCTTT. Protein sequence: CASSLLTENTEAFF.

Of note for this clonotype: This could be a read error, since a much larger clone is one nucleotide away. The chain combines TRBV14 with TRBJ2-7, with TRBD2 as a possible D gene (5 bases). Germline loops: CDR1 SGHDN, CDR2 FVKESK. This CDR3 contains 15 residues. The V end was cut by 5 bases, the J end by 4 bases, with 18 bases between. This CDR3 reads CASSLFSGNPYEQYF. CDR3 in DNA: TGTGCCAGCAGCTTATTTTCCGGGAACCCTTACGAGCAGTACTTC.

This clonotype was seen ten or more times. This chain joins TRBV5-8 and TRBJ1-4; D is undetermined. This CDR3 is 14 amino acids long. The V end lost 2 bases, the J end lost 7 bases, and 12 bases lay between the germline ends. Germline values: CDR1 SGHTS, CDR2 YDEGEE. CDR3 bases: TGTGCCAGCAGCTTTCGGGGAGGAGGTGAAAAACTGTTTTTT. It encodes CASSFRGGGEKLFF.

This clonotype has a count of ten or more. The chain carries TRBV20-1 and TRBJ2-7, with 9 bases that match TRBD2. This CDR3 region has 15 residues. V shed 0 bases and J 5 bases; nucleotides not matched to a gene: 8. Per germline, CDR1 DFQATT and CDR2 SNEGSKA (reference sequence). CDR3 DNA sequence: TGCAGTGCTAGAGATCGAGAGGCGGGAGGGCACGAGCAGTACTTC. Encoded protein: CSARDREAGGHEQYF.

The genes are TRBV5-6 and TRBJ2-7; 11 bases map to TRBD2. The CDR3 length is 17 residues. After removal of 1 base from V and 5 bases from J, the junction contained 11 bases not matched to a gene. The germline V gene has CDR1 SGHDT and CDR2 YYEEEE. In nucleotides, the CDR3 is TGTGCCAGCAGCTTGTCTTTAGCGGGAGGGCCGTTCCACGAGCAGTACTTC. Residues: CASSLSLAGGPFHEQYF.

In its sample, this clonotype was seen many times. The chain uses TRBV4-1 and TRBJ2-1; tentative D call: TRBD2 (6 bases). Germline CDR1 and CDR2: MGHRA and YSYEKL. This CDR3 comprises 15 residues. The V gene lost 1 base and the J gene lost 6 bases, with 13 bases spanning the gap. The CDR3 reads CASSQAAPGSNEQFF. CDR3 in DNA: TGCGCCAGCAGCCAAGCTGCCCCCGGGAGCAATGAGCAGTTCTTC.